Listed here is a single T cell receptor beta chain. The CDR3 length is 16 residues. Germline CDR1 reads SGHTA; CDR2 reads FQGNSA. With 5 bases removed from V and 0 bases from J, the gap between germline ends came to 15 bases. Sample-barcoded 5' priming and a J-beta primer mix drove a second PCR of about 7 to 11 cycles. MiXCR, run by TCRdb on the 5' RACE reads, gives a single entry per CDR3 protein. Here the sample spans 650,000 to 800,000 distinct CDR3 sequences, approximately 48% being singletons. The sample comes from a study of blood T cells in healthy people across ages. This sequence was found in a man aged 60 to 69 in good health. Specimen: blood. V is TRBV7-2 and J is TRBJ2-3; tentatively, D is TRBD1 (6 bases). The CDR3 DNA sequence: TGTGCCAGCAGCCCGGGGACACTCACTAGCACAGATACGCAGTATTTT. Its translation is CASSPGTLTSTDTQYF.